These T cell receptor beta chains were read from a single sample in a study of beta chain features in type 1 diabetes. Some clones are missing from TCRdb's copy, which holds only in-frame ones; the method was immunoSEQ multiplex PCR. The profile covers about 340,000 clones, with 13% appearing a single time and roughly 0.015% taken by the ten largest. The source material was naive CD4+ T cells from blood. The receptors were gathered from a woman under 30 with type 1 diabetes. Each CDR3 is given with its conserved first and last residue. Fields, in order: V gene, D gene, clone size, J gene, CDR3 protein, CDR3 DNA. A D gene is named only where the DNA matches it firmly. Expanded clones get a size class; other rows say once, few or many, or leave the size out.

>TRBV5-1|-|-|TRBJ1-1
CASSLGAGVDTEAFF
TGCGCCAGCAGCTTGGGAGCAGGGGTGGACACTGAAGCTTTCTTT
>TRBV6-1|-|-|TRBJ1-5
CASSELAGDNQPQHF
TGTGCCAGCAGTGAGCTGGCAGGGGACAATCAGCCCCAGCATTTT
>TRBV4-3|TRBD1|-|TRBJ2-1
CASSQEDRVSYNEQFF
TGCGCCAGCAGCCAAGAGGACAGGGTGTCCTACAATGAGCAGTTCTTC
>TRBV7-9|-|-|TRBJ1-1
CASSLPGVTEAFF
TGTGCCAGCAGCTTACCAGGGGTCACTGAAGCTTTCTTT
>TRBV19|TRBD2|few|TRBJ2-1
CASTDIAGLPYNEQFF
TGTGCCAGCACTGATATAGCGGGGTTACCCTACAATGAGCAGTTCTTC
>TRBV15|-|-|TRBJ2-2
CATSRDTGTPSPGELFF
TGTGCCACCAGCAGAGATACGGGGACTCCATCGCCCGGGGAGCTGTTTTTT
>TRBV5-1|TRBD2|few|TRBJ2-1
CASSSGTSGAYNEQFF
TGCGCCAGCAGCTCCGGGACTAGCGGGGCCTACAATGAGCAGTTCTTC
>TRBV11-2|-|few|TRBJ2-7
CASSSYYEQYF
TGTGCCAGCAGCTCTTACTACGAGCAGTACTTC
>TRBV7-6|TRBD2|-|TRBJ2-5
CASSPRTSGRAGETQYF
TGTGCCAGCAGCCCGCGGACTAGCGGGAGGGCCGGCGAGACCCAGTACTTC
>TRBV9|TRBD2|-|TRBJ2-3
CASSPRPGGDTQYF
TGTGCCAGCAGCCCACGACCGGGAGGCGATACGCAGTATTTT
>TRBV5-4|-|-|TRBJ2-5
CASSLRRDQETQYF
TGTGCCAGCAGCTTGCGGCGGGACCAAGAGACCCAGTACTTC
>TRBV7-2|-|few|TRBJ2-5
CASSLDGPQETQYF
TGTGCCAGCAGCTTAGACGGTCCCCAAGAGACCCAGTACTTC
>TRBV6-5|TRBD1|few|TRBJ1-2
CASGQGYGYTF
TGTGCCAGCGGACAGGGCTATGGCTACACCTTC
>TRBV28|TRBD2|few|TRBJ2-1
CASSPWGTSGSVSYNEQFF
TGTGCCAGCAGTCCGTGGGGGACTAGCGGGAGTGTCTCCTACAATGAGCAGTTCTTC
>TRBV7-2|-|-|TRBJ1-1
CALPWGLMNTEAFF
TGTGCCTTGCCGTGGGGCCTAATGAACACTGAAGCTTTCTTT
>TRBV20-1|-|-|TRBJ2-1
CSASGGHEQFF
TGCAGTGCTAGTGGCGGGCATGAGCAGTTCTTC
>TRBV7-9|TRBD2|-|TRBJ2-4
CASSWGATSGTGNIQYF
TGTGCCAGCAGCTGGGGGGCGACTAGCGGGACTGGAAACATTCAGTACTTC
>TRBV19|-|few|TRBJ2-7
CASSPDKAYEQYF
TGTGCCAGTAGTCCGGACAAGGCCTACGAGCAGTACTTC
>TRBV11-3|TRBD1|few|TRBJ2-5
CASSPGTDQETQYF
TGTGCCAGCAGCCCCGGGACAGACCAAGAGACCCAGTACTTC
>TRBV4-1|-|-|TRBJ1-5
CASSPGQPNQPQHF
TGCGCCAGCAGCCCAGGACAGCCAAATCAGCCCCAGCATTTT
>TRBV5-1|TRBD2|few|TRBJ2-7
CASSLSLAGSSYEQYF
TGCGCCAGCAGCTTGTCACTAGCGGGGTCCTCCTACGAGCAGTACTTC
>TRBV7-9|TRBD1|-|TRBJ1-1
CASSLADRAGEAFF
TGTGCCAGCAGCTTAGCCGACAGGGCCGGTGAAGCTTTCTTT
>TRBV7-3|-|-|TRBJ2-1
CASGASRTDNEQFF
TGTGCCAGCGGAGCCTCTCGTACCGACAATGAGCAGTTCTTC
>TRBV5-1|TRBD2|-|TRBJ2-1
CASSFRREGQVGYNEQFF
TGCGCCAGCAGCTTTCGGCGGGAGGGCCAGGTTGGGTACAATGAGCAGTTCTTC
>TRBV10-3|TRBD1|-|TRBJ1-5
CAISGETGEIPNQPQHF
TGTGCCATCAGTGGGGAGACAGGGGAAATACCCAATCAGCCCCAGCATTTT
>TRBV7-3|-|few|TRBJ2-2
CASSAPGAGELFF
TGTGCCAGCTCCGCGCCGGGGGCCGGGGAGCTGTTTTTT
>TRBV7-6|TRBD2|few|TRBJ2-5
CASSLVPDSGSETQYF
TGTGCCAGCAGCTTAGTCCCCGATAGCGGGAGCGAGACCCAGTACTTC
>TRBV9|-|-|TRBJ2-3
CASSVATGTDTQYF
TGTGCCAGCAGCGTAGCTACGGGCACAGATACGCAGTATTTT
>TRBV28|-|few|TRBJ2-7
CASSPRGSQSYEQYF
TGTGCCAGCAGTCCACGAGGATCTCAATCATACGAGCAGTACTTC
>TRBV2|-|-|TRBJ2-3
CASSDIRETGTDTQYF
TGTGCCAGCAGTGATATTCGGGAGACCGGCACAGATACGCAGTATTTT
>TRBV7-2|TRBD1|-|TRBJ2-3
CASSFRDRGTDTQYF
TGTGCCAGCAGCTTCAGGGACAGGGGAACAGATACGCAGTATTTT
>TRBV19|TRBD2|few|TRBJ2-1
CASSWKRESVF
TGTGCCAGTAGTTGGAAGCGGGAGAGCGTCTTC
>TRBV30|-|-|TRBJ1-1
CAWRAGASTEAFF
TGTGCCTGGAGGGCGGGGGCGTCGACTGAAGCTTTCTTT
>TRBV28|-|few|TRBJ1-1
CASSFPSGRAFF
TGTGCCAGCAGTTTCCCCTCGGGAAGGGCTTTCTTT
>TRBV7-9|-|few|TRBJ2-5
CASSTQGVQGETQYF
TGTGCCAGCAGCACCCAGGGAGTACAGGGCGAGACCCAGTACTTC
>TRBV29-1|TRBD1|few|TRBJ1-1
CSALTGFTEAFF
TGCAGCGCTTTGACAGGGTTCACTGAAGCTTTCTTT
>TRBV7-8|-|few|TRBJ1-2
CASTPGLDGYTF
TGTGCCAGCACCCCAGGGTTGGATGGCTACACCTTC